Below, 21 T cell receptor beta chains from the same sample are listed, as sequenced in a study of shared clonotypes between healthy human individuals. Sequencing used immunoSEQ multiplex PCR; TCRdb keeps in-frame clones, though not all of them. The sample carries 760,000 or so clones, about 97% recorded once. Positive CCR7 selection of CD45RO-negative cells yielded the naive CD8 cells, and terminally differentiated effector memory CD45RA+ cells were excluded. Sequencing was done on a sample of naive CD8+ T cells sorted from blood. These receptors were obtained from a man aged 25-45 years in good health.

The chain joins TRBV29-1 to TRBJ2-1, with TRBD2 matching 11 bases. CDR1 is SQVTM, CDR2 ANQGSEA, per germline. This CDR3 contains 19 residues. V lost 0 bases, J lost 0 bases, and 10 bases stayed unmatched. CDR3 residues: CSVEDPTSGSPSSYNEQFF. Written as DNA, the CDR3 is TGCAGCGTTGAAGATCCAACTAGCGGGAGCCCCAGCTCCTACAATGAGCAGTTCTTC.

The chain is built from TRBV27 and TRBJ2-7; TRBD2 matches 10 bases. The CDR3 loop spans 15 amino acids. Unmatched junction bases numbered 7, after V lost 6 bases and J lost 2 bases. The V gene's germline CDR1 is MNHEY and CDR2 SMNVEV (reference sequence). The CDR3 loop reads CASSSGLAATYEQYF. The DNA for the CDR3 is TGTGCCAGCAGCTCAGGACTAGCGGCCACCTACGAGCAGTACTTC.

CDR3 nucleotides: TGCGCCAGCAGCTTGGCCTGGGACACCTCGAACACTGAAGCTTTCTTT. Protein sequence: CASSLAWDTSNTEAFF. This rearrangement joins TRBV5-1 to TRBJ1-1, with a weak D call TRBD1 (6 bases). The CDR3 has 16 residues. Looked up from germline, CDR1 is SGHRS and CDR2 is YFSETQ. Deletions cut 0 bases from V and 1 base from J, with 13 bases between.

The chain joins TRBV9 to TRBJ2-7; possible D gene TRBD2, 6 bases. V was pared by 0 bases and J by 0 bases, with 10 bases between. The CDR3 is 15 residues long. The germline V gene has CDR1 SGDLS and CDR2 YYNGEE. In DNA, the CDR3 is TGTGCCAGCAGCGTAGCTAGGGACTCCTCCTACGAGCAGTACTTC. It specifies CASSVARDSSYEQYF.

The CDR3 sequence: CSVGEAEAFF. The CDR3 DNA follows: TGCAGCGTTGGGGAGGCTGAAGCTTTCTTT. The chain carries TRBV29-1 and TRBJ1-1; D is uncertain. Germline V gives CDR1 SQVTM, CDR2 ANQGSEA. V was pared by 4 bases and J by 6 bases, with 6 bases between. The CDR3 runs to 10 residues.

V usage is TRBV10-2 and J usage is TRBJ2-7; the D gene is possibly TRBD2 (7 bases). The CDR3 runs to 15 residues. The V and J ends lost 3 bases and 0 bases respectively, with 12 bases between them. The V gene's germline CDR1 is WSHSY and CDR2 SAAADI. The CDR3 bases are TGCGCCAGCAGTGACCTAGGGGGGGGCTCCTACGAGCAGTACTTC. Protein: CASSDLGGGSYEQYF.

The rearrangement links TRBV7-9 to TRBJ2-1; D uncertain. V was trimmed by 4 bases and J by 10 bases, leaving 8 bases between them. Germline lookup yields CDR1 SEHNR and CDR2 FQNEAQ (reference sequence). CDR3 length equals 11 residues. CDR3 loop: CASSSETEQFF. The CDR3 nucleotides are TGTGCCAGCAGCTCAGAAACGGAGCAGTTCTTC.

The chain carries TRBV7-8 and TRBJ2-7, with D unresolved. V lost 3 bases and J lost 0, with 12 bases in between. Germline CDR1 SGHVS, CDR2 FQNEAQ. The CDR3 spans 15 residues. The CDR3 nucleotides read TGTGCCAGCAGCTTGTCCCCCACCCGCTCCTACGAGCAGTACTTC. The encoded protein is CASSLSPTRSYEQYF.

On this clone: Other DNA sequences in this sample translate to the same CDR3. The rearrangement joins TRBV2 to TRBJ2-7; D unresolved. Germline V lookup: CDR1 SNHLY, CDR2 FYNNEI. The V end lost 6 bases, the J end lost 2 bases, and 8 bases lay between the germline ends. The CDR3 extends over 12 amino acids. As DNA, the CDR3 is TGTGCCAGCAGCCCTGGGGCCTACGAGCAGTACTTC. This codes for CASSPGAYEQYF.

Written as DNA, the CDR3 is TGTGCCATCAGTGAAAAGGGGGCCTACACTGAAGCTTTCTTT. It specifies CAISEKGAYTEAFF. The V and J genes are TRBV10-3 and TRBJ1-1, with 7 bases identical to TRBD1. The CDR3 runs 14 residues. V gave up 3 bases and J gave up 3 bases; unmatched junction bases: 4. In germline, CDR1 is ENHRY, CDR2 SYGVKD.

The chain joins TRBV19 to TRBJ2-1; 13 bases line up with TRBD2. The germline V gene has CDR1 LNHDA and CDR2 SQIVND (reference sequence). The CDR3 is 15 residues long. J was trimmed by 5 bases and V by 6 bases; bases with no gene match: 4. The CDR3 is CASRRLAGGHNEQFF. CDR3 sequence (DNA): TGTGCCAGTAGACGACTAGCGGGAGGACACAATGAGCAGTTCTTC.

This clone was detected only once. The chain carries TRBV6-6 and TRBJ2-1; 7 nucleotides line up with TRBD1. The V segment lost 5 bases and the J segment 5 bases; nucleotides outside the gene matches: 3. CDR1 MNHNY and CDR2 SVGAGI come from the germline V gene (reference sequence). The CDR3 has 13 residues. The CDR3 nucleotides are TGTGCCAGCAGTGGGACAGAACACAATGAGCAGTTCTTC. It specifies CASSGTEHNEQFF.

The CDR3 is CASSFDRVTQYF. The CDR3 DNA reads as TGTGCCAGCAGCTTCGACCGTGTTACGCAGTATTTT. The chain joins TRBV13 to TRBJ2-3; D uncertain. The CDR3 consists of 12 residues. Trimming took off 3 bases at V and 8 bases at J, with 9 bases between the two ends. Per germline, CDR1 PRHDT and CDR2 FYEKMQ (reference sequence).

The gene calls are TRBV5-6 and TRBJ2-2, with D tentatively TRBD1 or TRBD2 (5 bases each). CDR1 and CDR2 from the germline V gene are SGHDT and YYEEEE. V shed 3 bases and J shed 3 bases, with 12 bases lying between them. The CDR3 has 15 residues. The CDR3 sequence is CASSWDPSDTGELFF. CDR3 coding DNA: TGTGCCAGCAGCTGGGACCCCTCTGACACCGGGGAGCTGTTTTTT.

The rearrangement uses TRBV7-3 and TRBJ2-7, with 9 positions matching TRBD1. The CDR3 sequence is 13 residues long. CDR1 and CDR2 (germline): SGHTA, FQGTGA. Trimming cost V 5 bases and J 5 bases; bases outside gene matches: 4. The DNA for the CDR3 is TGTGCCAGCAGCAAGGACAGGGGTGACGAGCAGTACTTC. Translating it yields CASSKDRGDEQYF.

The chain links TRBV28 to TRBJ2-7; 14 positions agree with TRBD2. The CDR3 is 16 amino acids. From germline, CDR1 is MDHEN and CDR2 SYDVKM. V was pared by 6 bases and J by 6 bases, with 10 bases of the junction left unmatched. The CDR3 spells CASSALTSGRGGEQYF. CDR3 in DNA: TGTGCCAGCAGCGCCCTGACTAGCGGGAGGGGAGGCGAGCAGTACTTC.

V and J are TRBV7-9 and TRBJ2-3; TRBD2 aligns across 12 bases. V shed 5 bases, J shed 8 bases, and the junction held 14 bases outside the gene matches. Germline values: CDR1 SEHNR, CDR2 FQNEAQ (reference sequence). This CDR3 has 17 amino acids. CDR3 sequence (DNA): TGTGCCAGCAGCCCCGTAGTGGCTAGCGGGGGGGAAGGTACGCAGTATTTT. Amino acids: CASSPVVASGGEGTQYF.

The chain uses TRBV7-2 and TRBJ2-5; D is possibly TRBD1 (5 bases). CDR3 length: 15 residues. V was clipped by 1 base and J by 4 bases, with 13 bases between them. Germline lookup yields CDR1 SGHTA and CDR2 FQGNSA. The CDR3 nucleotides read TGTGCCAGCAGCTTAGATTGGACAATGTTAGAGACCCAGTACTTC. The encoded protein is CASSLDWTMLETQYF.

This clone came up once. The V call is TRBV14, the J call TRBJ1-2; no definite D call. CDR1 is SGHDN and CDR2 is FVKESK in the germline V gene. Trimming removed 3 bases at V and 5 bases at J, with 7 bases between. The CDR3 runs to 12 residues. CDR3 coding DNA: TGTGCCAGCAGCCACAAGCCGTATGGCTACACCTTC. Its protein is CASSHKPYGYTF. Supplemented by reference TRBV14 and TRBJ1-2, the full variable domain reads EAGVTQFPSHSVIEKGQTVTLRCDPISGHDNLYWYRRVMGKEIKFLLHFVKESKQDESGMPNNRFLAERTGGTYSTLKVQPAELEDSGVYFCASSHKPYGYTFGSGTRLTVV.

This clone was observed once. The V call is TRBV30, the J call TRBJ2-7; 13 bases align to TRBD2. Germline V gene data show CDR1 as GTSNPN and CDR2 as SVGIG (reference sequence). J was trimmed by 2 bases and V by 2 bases; bases with no gene match: 3. The CDR3 totals 15 residues. This CDR3 reads CAWSLGLAGPYEQYF. CDR3 nucleotides: TGTGCCTGGAGTCTGGGACTAGCGGGGCCCTACGAGCAGTACTTC.

This chain joins TRBV14 and TRBJ2-1; D possibly corresponds to TRBD1 (6 bases). Deletions cut 0 bases from V and 2 bases from J, with 14 bases between. From germline, CDR1 is SGHDN and CDR2 FVKESK. The CDR3 covers 17 residues. CDR3 protein: CASSQDLGRGTYNEQFF. The CDR3, as DNA: TGTGCCAGCAGCCAAGATTTGGGCAGGGGCACCTACAATGAGCAGTTCTTC.